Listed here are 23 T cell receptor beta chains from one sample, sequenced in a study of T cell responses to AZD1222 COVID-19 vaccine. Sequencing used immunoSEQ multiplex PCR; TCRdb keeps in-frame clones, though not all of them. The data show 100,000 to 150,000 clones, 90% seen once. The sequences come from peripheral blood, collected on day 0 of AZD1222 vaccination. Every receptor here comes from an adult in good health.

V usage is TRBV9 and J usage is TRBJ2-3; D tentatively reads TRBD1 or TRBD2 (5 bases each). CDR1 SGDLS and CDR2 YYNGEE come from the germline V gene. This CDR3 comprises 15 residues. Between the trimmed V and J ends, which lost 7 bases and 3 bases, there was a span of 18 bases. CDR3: CASSRGGEATDTQYF. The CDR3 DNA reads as TGTGCCAGCTCCCGTGGGGGAGAGGCGACAGATACGCAGTATTTT. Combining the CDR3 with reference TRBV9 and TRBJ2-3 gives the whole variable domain DSGVTQTPKHLITATGQRVTLRCSPRSGDLSVYWYQQSLDQGLQFLIQYYNGEERAKGNILERFSAQQFPDLHSELNLSSLELGDSALYFCASSRGGEATDTQYFGPGTRLTVL.

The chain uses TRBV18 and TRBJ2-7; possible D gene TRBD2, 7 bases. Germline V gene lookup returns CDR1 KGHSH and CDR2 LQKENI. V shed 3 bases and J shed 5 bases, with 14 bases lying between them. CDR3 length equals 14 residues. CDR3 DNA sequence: TGTGCCAGCTCACCGCCGGGGGGCCTAAACGAGCAGTACTTC. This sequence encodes CASSPPGGLNEQYF.

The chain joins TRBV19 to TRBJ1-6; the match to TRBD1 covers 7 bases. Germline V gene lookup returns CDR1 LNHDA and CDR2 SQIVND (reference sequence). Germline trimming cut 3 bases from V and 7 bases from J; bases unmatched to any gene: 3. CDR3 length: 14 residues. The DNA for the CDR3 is TGTGCCAGTAGTATTGGGGACAGAAATTCACCCCTCCACTTT. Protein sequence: CASSIGDRNSPLHF.

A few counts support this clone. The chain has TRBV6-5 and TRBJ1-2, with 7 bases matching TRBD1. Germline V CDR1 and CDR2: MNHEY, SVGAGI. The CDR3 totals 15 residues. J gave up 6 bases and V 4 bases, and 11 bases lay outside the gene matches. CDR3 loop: CASSWGTGALDGYTF. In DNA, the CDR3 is TGTGCCAGCAGTTGGGGCACAGGGGCCCTCGATGGCTACACCTTC.

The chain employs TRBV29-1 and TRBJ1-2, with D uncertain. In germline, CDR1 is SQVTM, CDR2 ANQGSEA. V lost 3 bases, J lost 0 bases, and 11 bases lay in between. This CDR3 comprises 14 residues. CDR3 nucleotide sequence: TGCAGCGTTGAGGACCATAATACTAACTATGGCTACACCTTC. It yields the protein CSVEDHNTNYGYTF.

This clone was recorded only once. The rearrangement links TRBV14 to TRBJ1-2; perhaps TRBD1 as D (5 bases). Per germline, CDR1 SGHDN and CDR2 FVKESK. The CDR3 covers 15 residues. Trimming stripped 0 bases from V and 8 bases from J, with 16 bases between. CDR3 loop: CASSQDPGRRSGYTF. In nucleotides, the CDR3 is TGTGCCAGCAGCCAAGATCCAGGGCGTCGTTCCGGCTACACCTTC.

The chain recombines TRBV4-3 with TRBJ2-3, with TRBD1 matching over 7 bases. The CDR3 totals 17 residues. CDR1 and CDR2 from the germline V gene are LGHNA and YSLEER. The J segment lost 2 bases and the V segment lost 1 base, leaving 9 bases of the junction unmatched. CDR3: CASSQVLQGLITDTQYF. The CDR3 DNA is TGCGCCAGCAGCCAAGTATTACAGGGGTTAATCACAGATACGCAGTATTTT.

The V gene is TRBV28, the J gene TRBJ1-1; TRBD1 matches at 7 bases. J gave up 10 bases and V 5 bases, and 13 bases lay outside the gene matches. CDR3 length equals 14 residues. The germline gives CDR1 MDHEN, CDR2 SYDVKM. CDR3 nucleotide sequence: TGTGCCAGCAGTACACAGGGGCGACCTTCGGGAGCTTTCTTT. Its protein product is CASSTQGRPSGAFF.

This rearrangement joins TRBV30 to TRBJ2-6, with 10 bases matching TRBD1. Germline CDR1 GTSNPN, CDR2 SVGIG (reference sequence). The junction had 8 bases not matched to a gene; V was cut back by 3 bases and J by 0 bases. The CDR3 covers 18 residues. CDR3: CAWRPRDRGGSGANVLTF. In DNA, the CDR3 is TGTGCCTGGAGGCCTCGGGACAGGGGTGGCTCTGGGGCCAACGTCCTGACTTTC.

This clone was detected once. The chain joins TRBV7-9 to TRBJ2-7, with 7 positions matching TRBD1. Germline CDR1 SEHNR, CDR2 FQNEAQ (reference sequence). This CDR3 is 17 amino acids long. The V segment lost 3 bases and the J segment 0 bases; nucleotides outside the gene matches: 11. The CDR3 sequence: CASSFPVDRPNSYEQYF. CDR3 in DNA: TGTGCCAGCAGCTTCCCTGTGGACAGGCCGAACTCCTACGAGCAGTACTTC.

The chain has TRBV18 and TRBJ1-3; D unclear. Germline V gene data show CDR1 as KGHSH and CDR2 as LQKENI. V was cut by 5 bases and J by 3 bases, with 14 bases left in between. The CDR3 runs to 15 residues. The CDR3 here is CASSVTSEVGNTIYF. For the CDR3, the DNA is TGTGCCAGCTCAGTGACCAGTGAGGTTGGAAACACCATATATTTT.

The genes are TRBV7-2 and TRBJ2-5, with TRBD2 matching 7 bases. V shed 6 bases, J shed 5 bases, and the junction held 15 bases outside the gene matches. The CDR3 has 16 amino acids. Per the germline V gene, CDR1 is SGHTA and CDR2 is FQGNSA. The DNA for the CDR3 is TGTGCCAGCAGAGAAGGGACCATGGTGGGAGGGGAGACCCAGTACTTC. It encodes CASREGTMVGGETQYF.

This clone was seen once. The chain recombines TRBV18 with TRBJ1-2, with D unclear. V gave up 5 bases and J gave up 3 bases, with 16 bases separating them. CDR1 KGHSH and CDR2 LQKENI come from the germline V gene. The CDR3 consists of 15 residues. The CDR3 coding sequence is TGTGCCAGCTCATCGCCCATGTGGGAGGACTATGGCTACACCTTC. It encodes CASSSPMWEDYGYTF.

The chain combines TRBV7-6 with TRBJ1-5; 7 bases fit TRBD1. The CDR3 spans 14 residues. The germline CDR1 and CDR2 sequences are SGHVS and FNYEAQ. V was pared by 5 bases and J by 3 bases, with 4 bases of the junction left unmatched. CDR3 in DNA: TGTGCCAGCAGCCAGGGGGACCACAATCAGCCCCAGCATTTT. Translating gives CASSQGDHNQPQHF.

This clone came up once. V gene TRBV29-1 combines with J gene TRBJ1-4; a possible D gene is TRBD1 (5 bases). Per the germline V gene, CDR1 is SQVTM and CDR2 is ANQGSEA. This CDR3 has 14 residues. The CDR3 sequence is CNRKGIATNEKLFF. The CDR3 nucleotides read TGCAACAGGAAAGGGATTGCAACTAATGAAAAACTGTTTTTT.

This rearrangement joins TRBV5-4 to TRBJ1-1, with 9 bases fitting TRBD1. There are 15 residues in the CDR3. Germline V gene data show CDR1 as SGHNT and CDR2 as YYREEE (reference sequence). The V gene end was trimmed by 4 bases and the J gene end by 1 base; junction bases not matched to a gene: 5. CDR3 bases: TGTGCCAGCAGCCAGCCGGGACAGGGGAACACTGAAGCTTTCTTT. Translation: CASSQPGQGNTEAFF.

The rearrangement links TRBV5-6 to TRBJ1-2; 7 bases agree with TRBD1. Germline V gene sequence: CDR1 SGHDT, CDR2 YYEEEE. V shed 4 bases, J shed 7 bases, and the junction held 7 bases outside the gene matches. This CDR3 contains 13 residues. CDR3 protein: CASSEDRESGYTF. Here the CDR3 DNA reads TGTGCCAGCAGCGAAGACAGGGAAAGTGGCTACACCTTC.

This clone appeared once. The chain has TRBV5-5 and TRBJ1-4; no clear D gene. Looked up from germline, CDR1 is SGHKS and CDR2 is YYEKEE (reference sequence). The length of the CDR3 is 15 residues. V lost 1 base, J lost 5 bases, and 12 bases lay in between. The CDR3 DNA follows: TGTGCCAGCAGCTTGCGGCGGGTAACGAATGAAAAACTGTTTTTT. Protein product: CASSLRRVTNEKLFF.

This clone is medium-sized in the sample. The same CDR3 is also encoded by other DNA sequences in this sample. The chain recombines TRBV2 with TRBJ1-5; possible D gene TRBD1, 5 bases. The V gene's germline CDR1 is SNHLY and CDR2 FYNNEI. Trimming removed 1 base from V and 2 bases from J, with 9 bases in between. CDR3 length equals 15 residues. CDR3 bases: TGTGCCAGCAGTGAAGAGTCGACAGGCAATCAGCCCCAGCATTTT. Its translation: CASSEESTGNQPQHF.

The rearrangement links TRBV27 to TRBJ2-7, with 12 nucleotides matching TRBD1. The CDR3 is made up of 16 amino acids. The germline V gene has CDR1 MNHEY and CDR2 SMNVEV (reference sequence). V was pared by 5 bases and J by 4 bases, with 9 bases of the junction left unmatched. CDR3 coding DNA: TGTGCCAGCAGTCCCCTAGGGGGACAGGGGGCTTACGAGCAGTACTTC. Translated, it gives CASSPLGGQGAYEQYF.

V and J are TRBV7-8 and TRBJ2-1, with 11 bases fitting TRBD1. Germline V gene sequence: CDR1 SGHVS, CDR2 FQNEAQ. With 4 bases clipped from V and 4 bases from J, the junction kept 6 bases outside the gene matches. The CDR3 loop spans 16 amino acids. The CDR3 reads CASSSTGTGGYNEQFF. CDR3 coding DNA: TGTGCCAGCAGCTCGACCGGGACAGGGGGTTACAATGAGCAGTTCTTC.

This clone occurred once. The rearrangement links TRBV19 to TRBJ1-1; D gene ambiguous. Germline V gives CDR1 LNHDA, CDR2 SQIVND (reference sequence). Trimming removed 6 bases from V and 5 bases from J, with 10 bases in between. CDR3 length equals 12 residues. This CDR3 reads CASRKQGTEAFF. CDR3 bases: TGTGCCAGTAGGAAGCAAGGAACTGAAGCTTTCTTT.

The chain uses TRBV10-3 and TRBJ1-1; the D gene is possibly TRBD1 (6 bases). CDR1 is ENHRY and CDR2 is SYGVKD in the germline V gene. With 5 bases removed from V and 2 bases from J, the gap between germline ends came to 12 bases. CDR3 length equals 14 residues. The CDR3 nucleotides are TGTGCCATCAGTCTTACCGGGACAAACACTGAAGCTTTCTTT. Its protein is CAISLTGTNTEAFF.